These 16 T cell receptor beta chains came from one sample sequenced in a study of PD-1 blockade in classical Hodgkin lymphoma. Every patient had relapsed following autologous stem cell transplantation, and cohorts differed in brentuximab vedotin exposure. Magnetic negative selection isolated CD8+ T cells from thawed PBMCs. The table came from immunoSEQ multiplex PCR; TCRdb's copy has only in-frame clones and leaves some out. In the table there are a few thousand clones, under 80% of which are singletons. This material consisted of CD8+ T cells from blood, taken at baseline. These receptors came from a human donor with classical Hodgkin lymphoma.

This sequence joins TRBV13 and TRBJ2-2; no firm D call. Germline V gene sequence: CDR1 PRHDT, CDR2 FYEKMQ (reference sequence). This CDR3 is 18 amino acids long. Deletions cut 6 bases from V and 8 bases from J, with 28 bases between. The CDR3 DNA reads TGTGCCAGCAGGGTCCTACCCGGGCGTCTAGGTTATCCGGGGGAGCTGTTTTTT. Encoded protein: CASRVLPGRLGYPGELFF.

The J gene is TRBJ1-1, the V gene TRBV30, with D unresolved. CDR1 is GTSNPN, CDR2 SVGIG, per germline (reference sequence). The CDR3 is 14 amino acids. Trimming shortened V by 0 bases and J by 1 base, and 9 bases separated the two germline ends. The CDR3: CAWSVGTTNTEAFF. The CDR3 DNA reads TGTGCCTGGAGTGTGGGCACTACGAACACTGAAGCTTTCTTT. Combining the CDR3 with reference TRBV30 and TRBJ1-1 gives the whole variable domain SQTIHQWPATLVQPVGSPLSLECTVEGTSNPNLYWYRQAAGRGLQLLFYSVGIGQISSEVPQNLSASRPQDRQFILSSKKLLLSDSGFYLCAWSVGTTNTEAFFGQGTRLTVV.

DNA for the CDR3: TGTGCCAGCAGCCTAATAGAGTGGACTGAAGCTTTCTTT. Protein product: CASSLIEWTEAFF. The gene calls are TRBV5-8 and TRBJ1-1; no clear D. This CDR3 is built from 13 residues. The germline V gene encodes CDR1 SGHTS and CDR2 YDEGEE. Trimming pared 4 bases from V and 5 bases from J, leaving 12 bases between.

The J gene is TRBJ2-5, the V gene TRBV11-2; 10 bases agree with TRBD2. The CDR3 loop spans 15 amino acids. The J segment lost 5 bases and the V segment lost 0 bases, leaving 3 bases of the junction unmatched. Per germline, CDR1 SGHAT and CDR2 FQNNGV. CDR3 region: CASSLDASGGETQYF. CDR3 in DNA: TGTGCCAGCAGCTTAGATGCTAGCGGGGGTGAGACCCAGTACTTC.

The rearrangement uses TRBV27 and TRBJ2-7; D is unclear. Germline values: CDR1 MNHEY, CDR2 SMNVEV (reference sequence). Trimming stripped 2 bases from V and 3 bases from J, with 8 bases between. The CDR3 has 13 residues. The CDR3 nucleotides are TGTGCCAGCAGTTTAACGGCCTTCTACGAGCAGTACTTC. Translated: CASSLTAFYEQYF.

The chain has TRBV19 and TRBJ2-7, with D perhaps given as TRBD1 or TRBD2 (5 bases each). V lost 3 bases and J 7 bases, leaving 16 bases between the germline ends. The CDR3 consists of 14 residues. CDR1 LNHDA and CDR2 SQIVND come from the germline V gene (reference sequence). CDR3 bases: TGTGCCAGTAGTATTATGGGGGAGACGGATGAGCAGTACTTC. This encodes CASSIMGETDEQYF.

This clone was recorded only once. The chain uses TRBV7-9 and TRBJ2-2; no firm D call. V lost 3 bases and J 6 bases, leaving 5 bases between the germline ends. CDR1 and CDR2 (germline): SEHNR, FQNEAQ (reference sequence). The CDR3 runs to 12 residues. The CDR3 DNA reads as TGTGCCAGCAGCTTTCTGGCCGGGGAGCTGTTTTTT. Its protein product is CASSFLAGELFF.

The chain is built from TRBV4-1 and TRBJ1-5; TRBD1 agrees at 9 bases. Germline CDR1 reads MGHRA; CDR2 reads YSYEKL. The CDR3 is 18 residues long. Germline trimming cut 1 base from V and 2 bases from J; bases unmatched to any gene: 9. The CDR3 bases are TGCGCCAGCAGCCAAGGACAGGGGGGAGGCTTTGGCAATCAGCCCCAGCATTTT. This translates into CASSQGQGGGFGNQPQHF.

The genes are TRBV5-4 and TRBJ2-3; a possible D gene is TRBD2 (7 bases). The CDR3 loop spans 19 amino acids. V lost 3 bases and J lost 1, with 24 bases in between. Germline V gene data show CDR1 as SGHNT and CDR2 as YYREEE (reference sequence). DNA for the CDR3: TGTGCCAGCAGCTCACCAATGAACAGTCGGGGGGCGGGCACAGATACGCAGTATTTT. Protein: CASSSPMNSRGAGTDTQYF.

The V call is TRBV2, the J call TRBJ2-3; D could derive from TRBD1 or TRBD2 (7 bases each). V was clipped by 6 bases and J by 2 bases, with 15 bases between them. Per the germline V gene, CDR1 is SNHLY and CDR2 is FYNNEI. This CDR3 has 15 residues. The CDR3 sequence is CASRRTGDYTDTQYF. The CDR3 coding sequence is TGTGCCAGCAGGCGCACAGGGGACTACACAGATACGCAGTATTTT.

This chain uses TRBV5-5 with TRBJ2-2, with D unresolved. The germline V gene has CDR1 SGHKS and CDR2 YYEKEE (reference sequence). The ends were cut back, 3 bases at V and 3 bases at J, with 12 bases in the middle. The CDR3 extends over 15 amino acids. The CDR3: CASSSRFQYTGELFF. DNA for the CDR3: TGTGCCAGCAGCTCGCGTTTTCAGTACACCGGGGAGCTGTTTTTT. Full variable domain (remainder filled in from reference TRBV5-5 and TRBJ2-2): DAGVTQSPTHLIKTRGQQVTLRCSPISGHKSVSWYQQVLGQGPQFIFQYYEKEERGRGNFPDRFSARQFPNYSSELNVNALLLGDSALYLCASSSRFQYTGELFFGEGSRLTVL.

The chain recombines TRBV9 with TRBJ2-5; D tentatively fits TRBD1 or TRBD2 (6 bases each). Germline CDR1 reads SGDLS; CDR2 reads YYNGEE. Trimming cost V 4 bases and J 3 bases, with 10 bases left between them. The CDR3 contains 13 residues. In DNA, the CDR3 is TGTGCCAGCAGCCAGAGGGGGGAAGAGACCCAGTACTTC. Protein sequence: CASSQRGEETQYF.

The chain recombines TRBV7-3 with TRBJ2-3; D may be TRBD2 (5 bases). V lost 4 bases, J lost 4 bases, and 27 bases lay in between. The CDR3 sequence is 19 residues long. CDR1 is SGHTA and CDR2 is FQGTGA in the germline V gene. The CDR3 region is CASSSSRTGASYKPDTQYF. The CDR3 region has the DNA TGTGCCAGCAGCTCTTCAAGGACTGGAGCATCCTACAAACCAGATACGCAGTATTTT.

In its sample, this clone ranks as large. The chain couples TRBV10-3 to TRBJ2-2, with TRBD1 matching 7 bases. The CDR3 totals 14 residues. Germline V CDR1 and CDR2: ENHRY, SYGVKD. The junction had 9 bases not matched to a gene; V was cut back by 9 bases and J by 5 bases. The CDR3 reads CAITGTASTGELFF. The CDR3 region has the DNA TGTGCCATTACCGGGACAGCCTCAACCGGGGAGCTGTTTTTT.

The CDR3 coding sequence is TGTGCCAGCAGTCCAATTAGTGGGGTTTCCTACGAGCAGTACTTC. Translation: CASSPISGVSYEQYF. The chain recombines TRBV28 with TRBJ2-7; D unclear. Germline V lookup: CDR1 MDHEN, CDR2 SYDVKM. V gave up 5 bases and J gave up 1 base, with 15 bases separating them. The CDR3 covers 15 residues. Full variable domain (missing parts from reference TRBV28 and TRBJ2-7): DVKVTQSSRYLVKRTGEKVFLECVQDMDHENMFWYRQDPGLGLRLIYFSYDVKMKEKGDIPEGYSVSREKKERFSLILESASTNQTSMYLCASSPISGVSYEQYFGPGTRLTVT.

CDR3: CASSQTSGRVDEQFF. DNA for the CDR3: TGTGCCAGCAGCCAGACTAGCGGGAGAGTAGATGAGCAGTTCTTC. V usage is TRBV7-9 and J usage is TRBJ2-1, with TRBD2 matching 12 bases. The length of the CDR3 is 15 residues. Per germline, CDR1 SEHNR and CDR2 FQNEAQ (reference sequence). Trimming cost V 5 bases and J 8 bases; bases outside gene matches: 7.